The source of this TCR beta chain is a study of cytomegalovirus exposure and HLA in healthy donors. Study-wide points: Reports indicated that the classifier achieved high specificity and sensitivity in diagnosing cytomegalovirus status.

60 Vbeta and 13 Jbeta primers were used in PCR. The table came from immunoSEQ multiplex PCR; TCRdb's copy has only in-frame clones and leaves some out. The sample shows around 200,000 clones, about 80% of them seen only once. Comment on this clone: Its specificity is unknown.

CDR1 and CDR2 (germline): LGHNA, YNFKEQ. There are 19 residues in the CDR3. The junction had 9 bases not matched to a gene; V was cut back by 4 bases and J by 0 bases. The receptor comes from a male donor in good health and CMV-seronegative. Sequencing was performed on PBMCs. This sequence joins TRBV4-2 and TRBJ2-3, with 14 bases fitting TRBD2. CDR3 in amino acids: CASSRGTSGREASTDTQYF. The CDR3 DNA follows: TGTGCCAGCAGCCGCGGGACTAGCGGGAGAGAAGCTAGCACAGATACGCAGTATTTT.